Listed here is a single TCR beta chain. These data are taken from a study of blood T cell repertoires in COVID-19. About the study: Acute-phase and convalescent COVID-19 samples originated in the United States, Italy and Spain.

Method: immunoSEQ multiplex PCR; TCRdb's copy keeps in-frame clones and lacks some. The data hold some 37,000 clones, with about 90% observed a single time. V was clipped by 1 base and J by 3 bases, with 10 bases between them. The CDR3 runs to 16 residues. The V gene's germline CDR1 is MGHDK and CDR2 SYGVNS. The sample was peripheral blood. This TCR came from a man between 65 and 85 years old with acute or convalescent COVID-19. The chain combines TRBV25-1 with TRBJ1-6; TRBD1 is a possible D gene (5 bases). CDR3 sequence: CASSELGGDYNSPLHF. The DNA of the CDR3 is TGTGCCAGCAGTGAATTGGGGGGGGACTATAATTCACCCCTCCACTTT.